What follows describes a single T cell receptor beta chain. Its target is not known. Method: immunoSEQ multiplex PCR; TCRdb's copy keeps in-frame clones and lacks some. This sample carries some 65,000 clones, 85% to 95% of them seen once, and the ten largest clones take nearly 4.5%. The data originate from a study of cytomegalovirus exposure and HLA in healthy donors. CDR3 length: 13 residues. Germline V CDR1 and CDR2: GTSNPN, SVGIG (reference sequence). The V segment lost 5 bases and the J segment 1 base; nucleotides outside the gene matches: 3. Study-wide results and caveats: The authors confirmed in vitro that a few CMV-associated chains were specific for CMV antigens.

The chain carries TRBV30 and TRBJ2-5, with TRBD2 matching 8 bases. This TCR came from a young man in good health and CMV-seropositive. Sequencing used PBMCs. In nucleotides, the CDR3 is TGTGCCTGGTCCGGGACTAGCCAAGAGACCCAGTACTTC. This sequence encodes CAWSGTSQETQYF.